This T cell receptor (beta chain) was captured in a study of blood T cell repertoires in COVID-19. Study in general: Sites in the United States, Italy and Spain provided acute and convalescent COVID-19 samples. T cells, B-cell-depleted T cells, or PBMCs supplied cDNA or gDNA.

Unmatched junction bases numbered 6, after V lost 3 bases and J lost 1 base. Germline V CDR1 and CDR2: SNHLY, FYNNEI. This CDR3 has 15 residues. In the source study's methods: Scientists estimated how many nucleated cells there were by amplifying reference gene primers. The repertoire was sequenced with immunoSEQ multiplex PCR; TCRdb's copy has only in-frame clones and lacks some. V, J and clone size were drawn from that table, and D and trimming were deduced from the DNA. The sample includes fewer than 120,000 clones, 76% of them seen just once. V and J are TRBV2 and TRBJ2-7, with 7 bases identical to TRBD1. This TCR came from a woman of 80 years or more with acute or convalescent COVID-19. Sequencing was carried out using peripheral blood. The CDR3 DNA reads TGTGCCAGCAGTGAGAGCAGGGGGAATTCCTACGAGCAGTACTTC. Translation: CASSESRGNSYEQYF.